A selection of T cell receptor beta chains follows, all from one sample in a study of PD-L1 blockade in urothelial cancer. The data were produced by immunoSEQ multiplex PCR, yet TCRdb's version contains in-frame clones alone and is incomplete. The table shows some 51,000 clones, with 88% occurring only once. The sample was PBMCs, taken around atezolizumab (anti-PD-L1) treatment. All receptors come from a man in his sixties with urothelial cancer. Both conserved end residues are part of each CDR3. The order of the fields is J gene, D gene, V gene, clone size, CDR3 DNA, CDR3 protein. A D gene is named only where the DNA matches it firmly. Some rows mark clone size as missing; the rest say once, few, many or name a class of expanded clone.

>TRBJ1-2|NA|TRBV30|NA
TGTGCCTGGACAGGGATTAACTATGGCTACACCTTC
CAWTGINYGYTF
>TRBJ2-7|TRBD1|TRBV7-8|once
TGTGCCAGCAGCTTAGCGCTGGGGACAGGGATGAACGAGCAGTACTTC
CASSLALGTGMNEQYF
>TRBJ1-2|NA|TRBV18|NA
TGTGCCAGCTCACCAGAACGGGGAAGAGTTAACTATGGCTACACCTTC
CASSPERGRVNYGYTF
>TRBJ2-4|NA|TRBV9|NA
TGTGCCAGCAGCCCTGGCACCGAAAACATTCAGTACTTC
CASSPGTENIQYF
>TRBJ2-3|NA|TRBV7-2|NA
TGTGCCAGCAGCTTAGCGCCCTTCAGCGTAGGCAGAAGCACAGATACGCAGTATTTT
CASSLAPFSVGRSTDTQYF
>TRBJ2-2|TRBD1|TRBV29-1|NA
TGCAGCGTTGAGAGACAGGGGGCCACCGGGGAGCTGTTTTTT
CSVERQGATGELFF
>TRBJ1-4|NA|TRBV28|NA
TGTGCCAGCAGGGGCAGGTTGGTTGAAAAACTGTTTTTT
CASRGRLVEKLFF
>TRBJ1-5|NA|TRBV28|few
TGTGCCACCTCGTACAGGGATGGGTATCAGCCCCAGCATTTT
CATSYRDGYQPQHF
>TRBJ1-5|NA|TRBV18|few
TGTGCCAGCTCACCGACAGATAGCAATCAGCCCCAGCATTTT
CASSPTDSNQPQHF
>TRBJ1-6|TRBD1|TRBV4-3|once
TGCGCCAGCAGCCAAATAACAGGGGCGGATTCACCCCTCCACTTT
CASSQITGADSPLHF
>TRBJ2-1|TRBD1|TRBV2|NA
TGTGCCAGCAGTGAAGGGAAGGGGGCGTTACGTTTGGGAAATGAGCAGTTCTTC
CASSEGKGALRLGNEQFF
>TRBJ2-3|NA|TRBV5-8|NA
TGTGCCAGCAGCCCGGGGGCCGGGAGGTCAGATACGCAGTATTTT
CASSPGAGRSDTQYF
>TRBJ2-7|NA|TRBV19|NA
TGTGCCAGTAGTCTGGGTCGGGGCTACGAGCAGTACTTC
CASSLGRGYEQYF
>TRBJ1-1|NA|TRBV6-6|NA
TGTGCCAGCAGCCTAGGTGGGACAATTTTAACTGAAGCTTTCTTT
CASSLGGTILTEAFF
>TRBJ1-5|NA|TRBV18|NA
TGTGCCAGCTCACCACCAGGACAGCAGAATCAGCCCCAGCATTTT
CASSPPGQQNQPQHF
>TRBJ2-3|NA|TRBV7-2|NA
TGTGCCAGCAGCTTTGCCGGGACAGGAGGGAGGGCAGATACGCAGTATTTT
CASSFAGTGGRADTQYF
>TRBJ1-2|NA|TRBV28|few
TGTGCCAGCAGTTTTTATTCGGGCTGGACAGCCGCATCGTCCTGGGGCTACACCTTC
CASSFYSGWTAASSWGYTF
>TRBJ2-2|NA|TRBV5-1|NA
TGCGCCAGCAGCGCGGGGGCCTTGAACACCGGGGAGCTGTTTTTT
CASSAGALNTGELFF
>TRBJ1-2|TRBD1|TRBV10-3|once
TGTGCCACAGAGACAGGGGGCAGCTATGGCTACACCTTC
CATETGGSYGYTF
>TRBJ2-3|TRBD2|TRBV9|NA
TGTGCCAGCAGCGTAGGCAGCGGGGGCACAGATACGCAGTATTTT
CASSVGSGGTDTQYF
>TRBJ1-2|NA|TRBV4-1|NA
TGCGCCAGCAGCCAAGAGGGGAGGGGTGAAACCTTC
CASSQEGRGETF
>TRBJ2-2|TRBD1|TRBV5-1|NA
TGCGCCAGCAGCAGAGAAGGGACAGGGGTCACCGGGGAGCTGTTTTTT
CASSREGTGVTGELFF
>TRBJ1-2|NA|TRBV9|once
TGTGCCAGCAGCGTAGAATGGGCCCAGGGGCCCAGTGGCTACACCTTC
CASSVEWAQGPSGYTF
>TRBJ1-4|NA|TRBV28|NA
TGTGCCAGCAGTCCCCGAGAATTTGGTAATGAAAAACTGTTTTTT
CASSPREFGNEKLFF
>TRBJ2-6|NA|TRBV28|NA
TGTGCCAGCAGTATTTCGACAGTTACTGGGGCCAACGTCCTGACTTTC
CASSISTVTGANVLTF
>TRBJ2-3|TRBD2|TRBV6-5|few
TGTGCCAGCAGTTACTCGATCCTAGCGGGACTGGTCGGGCAGTATTTT
CASSYSILAGLVGQYF
>TRBJ1-1|TRBD1|TRBV30|NA
TGTGCCTGGAGTTACCCGGGACAGGGGAACACTGAAGCTTTCTTT
CAWSYPGQGNTEAFF
>TRBJ1-4|NA|TRBV7-2|NA
TGTGCCAGCAGCGATCAGGGTACAACTAATGAAAAACTGTTTTTT
CASSDQGTTNEKLFF
>TRBJ1-1|TRBD1|TRBV7-2|NA
TGTGCCAGCAGCTTAGCGTTCGGGACAGGGTACAGGAACACTGAAGCTTTCTTT
CASSLAFGTGYRNTEAFF
>TRBJ2-1|TRBD2|TRBV29-1|NA
TGCAGCTTCGGGACTAGCGGGGGGAGCCCGCATTACAATGAGCAGTTCTTC
CSFGTSGGSPHYNEQFF
>TRBJ2-3|TRBD1|TRBV6-1|once
TGTGCCACCGGTCGAGGACAGGGGGATCAGGGGACGCAGTATTTT
CATGRGQGDQGTQYF
>TRBJ1-1|TRBD1|TRBV9|NA
TGTGCCAGCAGCGTCAGGGGGCTTAACACTGAAGCTTTCTTT
CASSVRGLNTEAFF
>TRBJ2-1|NA|TRBV5-1|NA
TGCGCCAGCAGCTTGATCGGTACAGCGGGTGAGCAGTTCTTC
CASSLIGTAGEQFF
>TRBJ1-2|NA|TRBV19|NA
TGTGCCAGTAGTATGGTACAGGAAGGTTCCTATGGCTACACCTTC
CASSMVQEGSYGYTF
>TRBJ2-5|NA|TRBV14|NA
TGTGCCAGCAGCCATCAGCGGCTCCGAGAGACCCAGTACTTC
CASSHQRLRETQYF
>TRBJ1-2|NA|TRBV9|NA
TGTGCCAGCAGCGCGGAACAGGGAAACTATGGCTACACCTTC
CASSAEQGNYGYTF
>TRBJ1-2|TRBD1|TRBV28|NA
TGTGCCAGTTTACAGGGGGGGGTTGACTATGGCTACACCTTC
CASLQGGVDYGYTF
>TRBJ1-3|TRBD1|TRBV29-1|NA
TGCAGCGCCCAGACAGGGTCTGGAAACACCATATATTTT
CSAQTGSGNTIYF
>TRBJ2-1|TRBD1|TRBV7-9|once
TGTGCCAGCAGCTCTGCTATAGGGGGCCTCTCCTACAATGAGCAGTTCTTC
CASSSAIGGLSYNEQFF
>TRBJ2-4|NA|TRBV28|NA
TGTGCCAGCAGTGCCCCAACAGGAGCCAAAAACATTCAGTACTTC
CASSAPTGAKNIQYF
>TRBJ1-4|NA|TRBV7-9|few
TGTGCCAGCAGCCCCCGGACAGCCCGTCGCGATGAAAAACTGTTTTTT
CASSPRTARRDEKLFF
>TRBJ2-3|TRBD2|TRBV27|NA
TGTGCCAGCTCCACTTACGGCGGGGGGGCAGATACGCAGTATTTT
CASSTYGGGADTQYF
>TRBJ1-1|TRBD1|TRBV6-6|NA
TGTGCCAGCAGTTACCCTACAGGGGTCGGGACTGAAGCTTTCTTT
CASSYPTGVGTEAFF
>TRBJ1-2|NA|TRBV5-1|once
TGCGCCAGCAGCTTGGGGGGGGACTTCTATGGCTACACCTTC
CASSLGGDFYGYTF
>TRBJ2-5|NA|TRBV2|NA
TGTGCCAGCAGTGCCCAGGGCGCCCGCCGGGAGACCCAGTACTTC
CASSAQGARRETQYF
>TRBJ1-1|NA|TRBV7-6|NA
TGTGCCAGCAGCTTAGGCAGGAACACTGAAGCTTTCTTT
CASSLGRNTEAFF
>TRBJ1-2|TRBD1|TRBV28|NA
TGTGCCAGCAGCCTGCAGATCGGGACAGGGATGAGATATGGCTACACCTTC
CASSLQIGTGMRYGYTF
>TRBJ1-5|NA|TRBV7-9|NA
TGTGCCAGCAGCTTCCCAGGGGCGGATCAGCCCCAGCATTTT
CASSFPGADQPQHF
>TRBJ1-5|TRBD1|TRBV19|NA
TGTGCCAGTAGTATCCGGACAGGGGGCGTAGGGCAGCCCCAGCATTTT
CASSIRTGGVGQPQHF
>TRBJ1-2|NA|TRBV5-1|NA
TGCGCCAGCAGCTACGGGACAACTACTAACTATGGCTACACCTTC
CASSYGTTTNYGYTF
>TRBJ1-2|NA|TRBV29-1|NA
TGCAGCGTTGAAAAGACAGCAAGTGGCTACACCTTC
CSVEKTASGYTF
>TRBJ2-1|TRBD2|TRBV5-1|NA
TGCGCCAGCAGCACGGGACTAGCGGATGAGCAGTTCTTC
CASSTGLADEQFF